A single TCR beta chain is shown here with its context. The antigen is unknown. Expressed TCRB transcripts were sequenced after all isolated RNA was converted to cDNA. TCRdb's table, derived via immunoSEQ multiplex PCR, lists solely in-frame clones and lacks some. This sample has hundreds of thousands of clones, with over 12% found just once. Germline CDR1 and CDR2: GTSNPN and SVGIG (reference sequence). The J segment lost 5 bases and the V segment lost 1 base, leaving 2 bases of the junction unmatched. This CDR3 spans 13 amino acids. This specimen belongs to a study of beta chain features in type 1 diabetes. Study-level points and caveats: For Type 1 diabetes patients, all four CD4+ subsets carried TCRB CDR3s that were moderately but significantly shorter. The VDJ junctions of type 1 diabetes patients carried fewer insertions and more deletions.

V gene TRBV30 combines with J gene TRBJ2-1; 7 bases agree with TRBD2. The sequencing input was naive CD4+ T cells from blood. This sequence originates from a man aged 18 to 30 with type 1 diabetes. The CDR3 DNA is TGTGCCTGGAGTGGGGGGGGTAACAATGAGCAGTTCTTC. Its translation is CAWSGGGNNEQFF.